The clone carrying this TCR beta chain has at least ten counts. Its antigen is not known. CDR1 SGDLS and CDR2 YYNGEE come from the germline V gene. V was trimmed by 3 bases and J by 12 bases, leaving 25 bases between them. The CDR3 loop spans 16 amino acids. General study results and limits: In terms of TCR gene usage, tumor memory CD4+ T cells clustered together with blood and lymph node memory CD4+ cells, as well as with lymph node naive CD4+ cells.

TCRdb re-called the 5' RACE reads with MiXCR, one entry per CDR3 protein. This table has tens of thousands of distinct CDR3 sequences, roughly a quarter appearing once. Memory CD4+ cells were defined as CD4+CD45RO+CD25-. V gene TRBV9 combines with J gene TRBJ2-1; possibly TRBD2 for D (6 bases). The receptor was isolated from a female donor with breast cancer. The sequencing input was memory CD4+ T cells sorted from blood. Subset of the sample: memory CD4+ T cells, CD4+CD45RO+CD25-. The CDR3 region has the DNA TGTGCCAGCAGCGGGGCTTATCGACCGGGCGGGGTAGGGCAGTTCTTC. Amino acid sequence: CASSGAYRPGGVGQFF.